This TCR beta chain derives from a study of cytomegalovirus exposure and HLA in healthy donors. This CDR3 contains 16 residues. With V trimmed by 5 bases and J by 5 bases, 13 bases remained unmatched. Germline values: CDR1 MDHEN, CDR2 SYDVKM. This PCR relied on a set of 60 Vbeta primers and 13 Jbeta primers. Sequencing used immunoSEQ multiplex PCR; TCRdb keeps in-frame clones, though not all of them. The sample has under 150,000 clones, nearly 80% seen once. This clone was observed once. This chain joins TRBV28 and TRBJ2-5; TRBD1 aligns across 8 bases. This TCR derives from a male donor in good health and CMV-seronegative. The sequenced sample consisted of PBMCs. DNA of the CDR3: TGTGCCAGCAGTACACGGGCAGGGGGCGTTTGGGAGACCCAGTACTTC. As protein: CASSTRAGGVWETQYF.